This entry is about one T cell receptor beta chain. Antigen: not known. There are 15 residues in the CDR3. The V gene's germline CDR1 is SGHAT and CDR2 FQNNGV. Trimming cost V 2 bases and J 5 bases, with 12 bases left between them. Use of 60 Vbeta and 13 Jbeta primers characterized the PCR. Assay: immunoSEQ multiplex PCR; the TCRdb copy retains only in-frame clones and omits some. The sample has about 120,000 clones; about four fifths are singletons. The data are from a study of cytomegalovirus exposure and HLA in healthy donors. Study results and caveats: Reportedly, diagnosis of cytomegalovirus status by the classifier showed high specificity and sensitivity. Presence/absence analyses rested on an assumption that sequencing depth was roughly uniform across donors.

The J gene is TRBJ1-4, the V gene TRBV11-2; weak D call: TRBD1 (5 bases). This receptor was taken from a female donor in good health and CMV-seropositive. The sample consisted of PBMCs. The CDR3 DNA reads TGTGCCAGCAGCTTAAGTGCCCGGGGGAATGAAAAACTGTTTTTT. Amino acid sequence: CASSLSARGNEKLFF.